This T cell receptor (beta chain) was identified during a study of technical replicates of blood from a few donors. Trimming removed 1 base at V and 1 base at J, with 5 bases between. The germline V gene encodes CDR1 SGHRS and CDR2 YFSETQ. The CDR3 sequence is 13 residues long. TCRdb's table, derived via immunoSEQ multiplex PCR, lists solely in-frame clones and lacks some. The sample lists roughly 80,000 clones; 89% were seen once. The clonotype was recovered from a human donor in good health. Sequenced sample: T cells isolated from PBMCs. The J gene is TRBJ1-1, the V gene TRBV5-1; no clear D gene. The CDR3 loop reads CASSLSENTEAFF. The CDR3 DNA reads TGCGCCAGCAGCTTGTCAGAGAACACTGAAGCTTTCTTT. Variable domain in full (rest from reference TRBV5-1 and TRBJ1-1): KAGVTQTPRYLIKTRGQQVTLSCSPISGHRSVSWYQQTPGQGLQFLFEYFSETQRNKGNFPGRFSGRQFSNSRSEMNVSTLELGDSALYLCASSLSENTEAFFGQGTRLTVV.